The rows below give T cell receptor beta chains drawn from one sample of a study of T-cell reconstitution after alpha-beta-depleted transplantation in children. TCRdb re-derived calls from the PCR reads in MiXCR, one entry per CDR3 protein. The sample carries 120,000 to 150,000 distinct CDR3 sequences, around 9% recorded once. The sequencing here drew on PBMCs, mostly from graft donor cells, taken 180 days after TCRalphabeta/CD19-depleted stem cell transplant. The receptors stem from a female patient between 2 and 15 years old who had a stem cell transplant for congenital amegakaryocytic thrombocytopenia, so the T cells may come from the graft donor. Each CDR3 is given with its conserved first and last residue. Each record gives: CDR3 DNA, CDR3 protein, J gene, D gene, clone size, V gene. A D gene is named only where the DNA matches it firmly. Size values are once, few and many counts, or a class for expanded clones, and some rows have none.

TGCGCCAGCAGCTTGGGGGGAGGCCCCAGCGAGCAGTACTTC | CASSLGGGPSEQYF | TRBJ2-7 | NA | NA | TRBV5-1
TGTGCCAGCTCCCAAAGGACCGAAGATACGCAGTATTTT | CASSQRTEDTQYF | TRBJ2-3 | NA | few | TRBV18
TGTGCCAGCAGTTTAAATTGGGGGCAAGAGACCCAGTACTTC | CASSLNWGQETQYF | TRBJ2-5 | NA | many | TRBV12-3/TRBV12-4
TGCAGCGTTGAAGCCGGACAGGCGTTCGGGGAAAAACTGTTTTTT | CSVEAGQAFGEKLFF | TRBJ1-4 | TRBD1 | few | TRBV29-1
TGTGCCAGCAGTGGGCCCGGCAGGGGGTATACCTACGAGCAGTACTTC | CASSGPGRGYTYEQYF | TRBJ2-7 | TRBD1 | many | TRBV12-3/TRBV12-4
TGTGCCAGCAGCTTTCCGGGACAGGGGACTTTCTACGAGCAGTACTTC | CASSFPGQGTFYEQYF | TRBJ2-7 | TRBD1 | few | TRBV5-5
TGTGCCAGCAGCTTCGCAGCGGGGGGGCCCAAGGGGCAGTTCTTC | CASSFAAGGPKGQFF | TRBJ2-1 | TRBD2 | many | TRBV7-2
TGTGCCAGCAGTTTGGGCTTAGCGGGAGGGTATGGTGAGCAGTTCTTC | CASSLGLAGGYGEQFF | TRBJ2-1 | TRBD2 | NA | TRBV12-3/TRBV12-4
TGCGCCAGCAGCCGGGTCAGGGCGGCTGGAGATACGCAGTATTTT | CASSRVRAAGDTQYF | TRBJ2-3 | NA | few | TRBV4-1
TGCGCCAGCAGCTGGGGCCAGGGGAAGGCTGAAGCTTTCTTT | CASSWGQGKAEAFF | TRBJ1-1 | NA | few | TRBV5-1
TGTGCCAGCAGACCCATTGACCTGAAGCGGAGCGTGGCCGAGCAGTACTTC | CASRPIDLKRSVAEQYF | TRBJ2-7 | NA | NA | TRBV28
TGCAGTGCTAGAGATCTTCGTGGGTCGGTCGCCTACAATGAGCAGTTCTTC | CSARDLRGSVAYNEQFF | TRBJ2-1 | NA | NA | TRBV20-1
TGTGCCAGCAGTTACTCGACCAGGGCCCCCGATACGCAGTATTTT | CASSYSTRAPDTQYF | TRBJ2-3 | NA | NA | TRBV6-2/TRBV6-3
TGCGCCAGCAGCTCCCTGAGGCCTAGCGGAAACAATGAGCAGTTCTTC | CASSSLRPSGNNEQFF | TRBJ2-1 | TRBD2 | many | TRBV5-1
TGTGCCTGGTCTCGGAGTTACAATGAGCAGTTCTTC | CAWSRSYNEQFF | TRBJ2-1 | NA | many | TRBV30
TGTGCCATCAGTGAGTCGACAGATAGCACAGATACGCAGTATTTT | CAISESTDSTDTQYF | TRBJ2-3 | NA | many | TRBV10-3
TGCGCCAGCAGCCAAGCTTCCCGGCACGTGAACACTGAAGCTTTCTTT | CASSQASRHVNTEAFF | TRBJ1-1 | NA | NA | TRBV4-1
TGCAGTGCGAATCGACAGGCCCGCAATGTTGAGCAGTTCTTC | CSANRQARNVEQFF | TRBJ2-1 | NA | few | TRBV20-1
TGTGCTAGTGGTTCGTCCCCACAGGCGGAGACCCAGTACTTC | CASGSSPQAETQYF | TRBJ2-5 | NA | many | TRBV12-5
TGTGCCAGCAGCTTAGAGGCACAGACAGGGGGCCGGGAGACCCAGTACTTC | CASSLEAQTGGRETQYF | TRBJ2-5 | TRBD1 | NA | TRBV7-7
TGTGCCATCGGCCGCGGGGGGCTCGCCTCTGGGGCCAACGTCCTGACTTTC | CAIGRGGLASGANVLTF | TRBJ2-6 | TRBD2 | many | TRBV10-3
TGTGCCAGCAGTTACTCGGCAGGGTCGGTGAGCAATCAGCCCCAGCATTTT | CASSYSAGSVSNQPQHF | TRBJ1-5 | NA | many | TRBV6-5
TGCAGCGCCTACGGACTCCCGGGGACCCAGTACTTC | CSAYGLPGTQYF | TRBJ2-5 | NA | many | TRBV29-1
TGCGCCAGCAGCGGAGGGACAGCGTACGAGCAGTACTTC | CASSGGTAYEQYF | TRBJ2-7 | NA | many | TRBV5-1
TGTGCCAGCTCACCAATGGGGAATGAGCAGTTCTTC | CASSPMGNEQFF | TRBJ2-1 | NA | many | TRBV18
TGCAGGACTACCCCAGGGAGTAAAGGTCATGGCTACACCTTC | CRTTPGSKGHGYTF | TRBJ1-2 | NA | few | TRBV20-1
TGCAGTGCTCGACAGTGGGGCACTGAAGCTTTCTTT | CSARQWGTEAFF | TRBJ1-1 | NA | NA | TRBV20-1
TGCAGTGTTGTAAGGGGGCAATCGGAGCAGTACTTC | CSVVRGQSEQYF | TRBJ2-7 | TRBD1 | many | TRBV20-1
TGTGCCAGCAGCCAAAGCTTTTGGGAGCAGTACTTC | CASSQSFWEQYF | TRBJ2-7 | NA | many | TRBV3-1
TGCGCCAGCAGCTTGGCCGCGGGAGCGGCCTACGAGCAGTACTTC | CASSLAAGAAYEQYF | TRBJ2-7 | TRBD2 | few | TRBV5-1
TGTGCCAGCAGCTTAGCGGTCAGGGGAGAACGGGAAAAACTGTTTTTT | CASSLAVRGEREKLFF | TRBJ1-4 | NA | many | TRBV7-8
TGTGCCAGCAGCGAAAGGCGGCAGCGGGCGCTCACCGGGGAGCTGTTTTTT | CASSERRQRALTGELFF | TRBJ2-2 | NA | many | TRBV7-2
TGTGCCAGCAGGCCAGTAGTGGCCGATCAGCCCCAGCATTTT | CASRPVVADQPQHF | TRBJ1-5 | NA | many | TRBV6-5
TGTGCCAGCAGTTTACGGGCAGGGCCAGGGGCCGGGGAGCTGTTTTTT | CASSLRAGPGAGELFF | TRBJ2-2 | NA | NA | TRBV12-3/TRBV12-4
TGTGCCAGCAGCTTCAGCCTAGCGGTTTACAATGAGCAGTTCTTC | CASSFSLAVYNEQFF | TRBJ2-1 | TRBD2 | few | TRBV7-9
TGTGCCATCAGTGAGTCTCCCATAGCCGGGGGCGAGCAGTACTTC | CAISESPIAGGEQYF | TRBJ2-7 | NA | NA | TRBV10-3
TGTGCCAGCAGCTTAGTGGCAGCGGGAGGCAATGAGCAGTTCTTC | CASSLVAAGGNEQFF | TRBJ2-1 | TRBD2 | many | TRBV7-6
TGTGCCAGCAGCCGAATGACTTGGGACACTAGCGGGAGGGCCTCAGATACGCAGTATTTT | CASSRMTWDTSGRASDTQYF | TRBJ2-3 | TRBD2 | NA | TRBV3-1
TGTGCCAGCCAGAGGAACACAGATACGCAGTATTTT | CASQRNTDTQYF | TRBJ2-3 | NA | many | TRBV12-3/TRBV12-4
TGTGCCAGCAGTGGAGGCGTAAAGAACACTGAAGCTTTCTTT | CASSGGVKNTEAFF | TRBJ1-1 | NA | NA | TRBV2
TGTGCCAGCAGTCTACAGGATCAGGTCAGCAATCAGCCCCAGCATTTT | CASSLQDQVSNQPQHF | TRBJ1-5 | NA | few | TRBV28
TGTGCCAGCAGCCCTATTAAGTTTAATGGCTACACCTTC | CASSPIKFNGYTF | TRBJ1-2 | NA | many | TRBV12-3/TRBV12-4
TGTGCCAGCAGTTTTATGTGGGCCAACTATGGCTACACCTTC | CASSFMWANYGYTF | TRBJ1-2 | NA | many | TRBV28
TGTGCCAGCCAATGGAGGGCCCCTAACAATGAGCAGTTCTTC | CASQWRAPNNEQFF | TRBJ2-1 | NA | many | TRBV6-2/TRBV6-3
TGTGCCAGCTCCCAGCGCGGAGGTATCTACGAGCAGTACTTC | CASSQRGGIYEQYF | TRBJ2-7 | NA | NA | TRBV18
TGTGCCAGCAGCGAGACTAGCGGGCCCACAGATACGCAGTATTTT | CASSETSGPTDTQYF | TRBJ2-3 | TRBD2 | many | TRBV9
TGTGCCAGCATCGTAACAGGGGGAGAGACCCAGTACTTC | CASIVTGGETQYF | TRBJ2-5 | TRBD1 | many | TRBV28
TGTGCCATCAGTGAGGGACACGGGGATTCACCCCTCCACTTT | CAISEGHGDSPLHF | TRBJ1-6 | NA | many | TRBV10-3
TGTGCCAGCAGCCTACCCGGACTAGCGGCAAACAATGAGCAGTTCTTC | CASSLPGLAANNEQFF | TRBJ2-1 | TRBD2 | many | TRBV14
TGTGCCAGCAGCCTAAGGCCTAGCGGGAGTGATGAGCAGTTCTTC | CASSLRPSGSDEQFF | TRBJ2-1 | TRBD2 | many | TRBV6-2/TRBV6-3
TGCAGAGTCAATAAGGGCCCTCAGAGATTATACGAGCAGTACTTC | CRVNKGPQRLYEQYF | TRBJ2-7 | NA | many | TRBV20-1
TGTGCCAGCAGCTTACGGGGGAAGACGGGTGGGGGCGAGCAGTACTTC | CASSLRGKTGGGEQYF | TRBJ2-7 | NA | many | TRBV13
TGCAGCGTTGTTGGTGGGGGGTCCTACGAGCAGTACTTC | CSVVGGGSYEQYF | TRBJ2-7 | NA | many | TRBV29-1
TGCGCCAGCGCCGCCGGGACAGCGGACTATGGCTACACCTTC | CASAAGTADYGYTF | TRBJ1-2 | TRBD1 | many | TRBV5-1